This T cell receptor (beta chain) was retrieved from a study of tumor-infiltrating lymphocytes in primary liver carcinoma. General study findings and limits: Blood fell significantly below tumors in its top-250-clone fraction (p = 0.039). Less overlap was seen in tumor-adjacent and tumor-blood pairs than in tumor region pairs.

A primer matching the constant region was used to make TCR beta cDNA from about 500 ng of total RNA. Three rounds of nested multiplex PCR with slightly modified ARM-PCR produced TCR beta libraries. TRBV1-TRBV30 forward primers and a C-beta reverse primer were used in the first two PCR rounds, which each ran for approximately 10 cycles. TCRdb used MiXCR to reprocess the multiplex PCR reads, holding one entry per CDR3 protein. Counted here are about 330,000 distinct CDR3 sequences, roughly 61% occurring once; the ten biggest clones make up roughly 6%. The CDR3 consists of 16 residues. Germline CDR1 and CDR2: SGHKS and YYEKEE (reference sequence). Details on this clonotype: Its matching antigen is unknown. An end of the junction differs from the germline gene, which may be a read error.

Blood RNA originated from unsorted whole blood, with germline DNA additionally extracted. This sequence was found in a man in his forties with primary liver carcinoma and hepatitis B virus infection. Sequencing input: peripheral blood. The chain carries TRBV5-5 and TRBJ2-1; the match to TRBD1 covers 9 bases. Here the CDR3 DNA reads TGTGCCAGCAGCCCAAGGGACAGGGTATCCTATAATGAGCAGTTCTTC. It encodes CASSPRDRVSYNEQFF.